One sample yielded the 22 T cell receptor beta chains listed below, sequenced in a study of control samples from healthy donors and cancer patients. Assay used: immunoSEQ multiplex PCR; TCRdb lists only in-frame clones, some missing. The data hold roughly 90,000 clones, with more than 85% observed a single time. Sequencing was done on a sample of blood. These receptors were collected from a young woman in good health.

The CDR3 region is CASSHISGNTIYF. CDR3 nucleotides: TGTGCCAGCAGCCACATCTCTGGAAACACCATATATTTT. This sequence joins TRBV7-8 and TRBJ1-3; unclear D gene. This CDR3 has 13 amino acids. V was shortened by 5 bases and J by 0 bases, with 5 bases between the two germline ends. CDR1 SGHVS and CDR2 FQNEAQ come from the germline V gene.

CDR3 sequence reads: CASSRGTGRTSGSADTQYF. CDR3 in DNA: TGTGCCAGCAGCCGAGGGACAGGGAGGACTAGCGGGAGCGCAGATACGCAGTATTTT. This chain uses TRBV7-9 with TRBJ2-3; TRBD2 aligns across 13 bases. Germline V lookup: CDR1 SEHNR, CDR2 FQNEAQ (reference sequence). V lost 5 bases, J lost 4 bases, and 15 bases stayed unmatched. The CDR3 runs 19 residues.

The rearrangement links TRBV3-1 (or the pseudogene TRBV3-2) to TRBJ2-1; TRBD2 is a possible D gene (6 bases). The CDR3 extends over 15 amino acids. V lost 0 bases and J 4 bases, leaving 10 bases between the germline ends. CDR1 is LGHDT and CDR2 is YNNKEL in the germline V gene (reference sequence). The CDR3 loop is CASSQDGTYYNEQFF. The CDR3 DNA sequence: TGTGCCAGCAGCCAAGATGGGACTTATTACAATGAGCAGTTCTTC.

The chain employs TRBV3-1 (or the pseudogene TRBV3-2) and TRBJ1-3, with D uncertain. Trimming removed 0 bases from V and 0 bases from J, with 9 bases in between. Germline V gene lookup returns CDR1 LGHDT and CDR2 YNNKEL (reference sequence). The CDR3 extends over 16 amino acids. In DNA form, the CDR3 reads TGTGCCAGCAGCCAAGAAAAGGGCACCTCTGGAAACACCATATATTTT. It specifies CASSQEKGTSGNTIYF.

On this clone itself: Within the sample, other DNA sequences also encode this same CDR3. The chain combines TRBV6-2 or TRBV6-3 with TRBJ1-5; D perhaps matches TRBD1 (6 bases). Germline V gene lookup returns CDR1 MNHEY and CDR2 SVGEGT. Trimming shortened V by 6 bases and J by 0 bases, and 9 bases separated the two germline ends. This CDR3 region has 14 residues. In DNA, the CDR3 is TGTGCCAGCAGCCGGACAGATAGCAATCAGCCCCAGCATTTT. Its translation is CASSRTDSNQPQHF.

The chain combines TRBV14 with TRBJ1-4; no reliable D call. The CDR3 spans 13 residues. V lost 1 base to trimming and J lost 5 bases, with 5 bases between them. Germline loops: CDR1 SGHDN, CDR2 FVKESK. CDR3 loop: CASSQVGNEKLFF. The CDR3 DNA reads as TGTGCCAGCAGCCAAGTCGGGAATGAAAAACTGTTTTTT.

The chain links TRBV27 to TRBJ1-6, with a weak D call TRBD1 (5 bases). V was pared by 0 bases and J by 6 bases, with 12 bases between. In germline, CDR1 is MNHEY, CDR2 SMNVEV (reference sequence). The CDR3 extends over 16 amino acids. The CDR3 loop reads CASSLSWPRGNSPLHF. The DNA of the CDR3 is TGTGCCAGCAGTTTATCGTGGCCAAGGGGTAATTCACCCCTCCACTTT.

The gene calls are TRBV6-5 and TRBJ1-6; 7 bases match TRBD1. The CDR3 is 15 residues long. The J segment lost 10 bases and the V segment lost 1 base, leaving 7 bases of the junction unmatched. Germline V gene lookup returns CDR1 MNHEY and CDR2 SVGAGI. CDR3 DNA: TGTGCCAGCAGTTACTTTCAGGGGGGGGAGTCACCCCTCCACTTT. It specifies CASSYFQGGESPLHF.

The chain combines TRBV12-3 or TRBV12-4 with TRBJ2-1; D call uncertain. Trimming took off 3 bases at V and 10 bases at J, with 13 bases between the two ends. The CDR3 has 13 residues. CDR3 nucleotides: TGTGCCAGCAGTTTTGGACGGTATTCAGAGCAGTTCTTC. Residues: CASSFGRYSEQFF.

The J gene is TRBJ1-5, the V gene TRBV18; unclear D gene. This CDR3 is built from 14 residues. The V gene lost 2 bases and the J gene lost 3 bases, with 8 bases spanning the gap. Germline CDR1 and CDR2: KGHSH and LQKENI. CDR3 residues: CASSPTDDNQPQHF. CDR3 nucleotide sequence: TGTGCCAGCTCACCAACGGACGACAATCAGCCCCAGCATTTT.

This sequence joins TRBV6-5 and TRBJ1-1; TRBD1 is a possible D gene (6 bases). This CDR3 comprises 14 residues. Germline assignment: CDR1 MNHEY and CDR2 SVGAGI. V was trimmed by 6 bases and J by 0 bases, leaving 11 bases between them. The chain's CDR3 is CASRRQVMNTEAFF. The CDR3 DNA reads as TGTGCCAGCAGACGACAGGTTATGAACACTGAAGCTTTCTTT.

The CDR3: CASSFASGNDEQFF. In DNA, the CDR3 is TGTGCCAGCAGCTTTGCTAGCGGGAACGATGAGCAGTTCTTC. The rearrangement links TRBV11-2 to TRBJ2-1; 9 bases are shared with TRBD2. The CDR3 has 14 amino acids. Germline lookup yields CDR1 SGHAT and CDR2 FQNNGV. Unmatched junction bases numbered 5, after V lost 3 bases and J lost 8 bases.

The V call is TRBV6-5, the J call TRBJ2-3, with D perhaps matching TRBD2 (6 bases). The CDR3 is 15 amino acids. Germline V gene lookup returns CDR1 MNHEY and CDR2 SVGAGI. Trimming stripped 2 bases from V and 0 bases from J, with 9 bases between. The CDR3 loop reads CASSYLRGSTDTQYF. The CDR3 nucleotides are TGTGCCAGCAGTTACCTCCGGGGGAGCACAGATACGCAGTATTTT.

The genes are TRBV3-1 (or the pseudogene TRBV3-2) and TRBJ2-5; 7 nucleotides match TRBD2. The CDR3 totals 15 residues. Germline CDR1 LGHDT, CDR2 YNNKEL (reference sequence). J lost 9 bases, V lost 0 bases, and 10 bases had no gene match. CDR3 DNA: TGTGCCAGCAGCCAAGATACGGGGGAGGGCCGCGCCCAGTACTTC. This sequence encodes CASSQDTGEGRAQYF.

The chain links TRBV6-5 to TRBJ1-5; D may be TRBD1 (6 bases). The CDR3 is made up of 14 amino acids. V was trimmed by 7 bases and J by 7 bases, leaving 17 bases between them. Per the germline V gene, CDR1 is MNHEY and CDR2 is SVGAGI. CDR3 in amino acids: CASNPRGAGQPQHF. The CDR3 nucleotides read TGTGCCAGCAATCCGCGGGGGGCAGGGCAGCCCCAGCATTTT.

The rearrangement links TRBV6-2 or TRBV6-3 to TRBJ1-1; no definite D call. Germline-derived CDR1 and CDR2 are MNHEY and SVGEGT. Trimming took off 5 bases at V and 2 bases at J, with 3 bases between the two ends. The CDR3 consists of 11 residues. The CDR3 reads CASSRNTEAFF. CDR3 bases: TGTGCCAGCAGTAGAAACACTGAAGCTTTCTTT.

The chain joins TRBV12-3 or TRBV12-4 to TRBJ2-7; D remains ambiguous. The V gene lost 4 bases and the J gene lost 3 bases, with 10 bases spanning the gap. This CDR3 region has 13 residues. The CDR3 reads CASSSDANYEQYF. In nucleotides, the CDR3 is TGTGCCAGCAGTTCGGACGCCAACTACGAGCAGTACTTC.

This clone was found a few times. The chain couples TRBV2 to TRBJ2-7, with 7 nucleotides matching TRBD1. There are 12 residues in the CDR3. V lost 8 bases and J lost 2; bases outside the gene matches: 3. Germline V lookup: CDR1 SNHLY, CDR2 FYNNEI. CDR3 nucleotides: TGTGCCAGCCAGGGACAGCCCTACGAGCAGTACTTC. It codes for CASQGQPYEQYF.

The gene calls are TRBV19 and TRBJ1-6; a weak D match, TRBD1 (5 bases). The CDR3 totals 16 residues. V lost 6 bases, J lost 9 bases, and 21 bases lay in between. Per germline, CDR1 LNHDA and CDR2 SQIVND (reference sequence). The CDR3 DNA sequence: TGTGCCAGTAGCCAAACGGGGACCCGAATCCCTTCACCCCTCCACTTT. This translates into CASSQTGTRIPSPLHF. Full variable domain (rest looked up from reference TRBV19 and TRBJ1-6): DGGITQSPKYLFRKEGQNVTLSCEQNLNHDAMYWYRQDPGQGLRLIYYSQIVNDFQKGDIAEGYSVSREKKESFPLTVTSAQKNPTAFYLCASSQTGTRIPSPLHFGNGTRLTVT.

CDR3 bases: TGTGCCAGCAGCGTAGGAAAGGCCCTCTATGGCTACACCTTC. Its translation: CASSVGKALYGYTF. The V and J genes are TRBV9 and TRBJ1-2; D remains ambiguous. This CDR3 is built from 14 residues. V was pared by 0 bases and J by 4 bases, with 10 bases between. Germline V gives CDR1 SGDLS, CDR2 YYNGEE.

The chain joins TRBV6-6 to TRBJ2-2, with D perhaps being TRBD1 or TRBD2 (6 bases each). With 7 bases removed from V and 7 bases from J, the gap between germline ends came to 22 bases. Germline V CDR1 and CDR2: MNHNY, SVGAGI (reference sequence). The CDR3 has 16 residues. The CDR3 DNA reads TGTGCCAGCACCTCAAGGGCCCGGGGGCAGGGCGGGGAGCTGTTTTTT. As protein: CASTSRARGQGGELFF.

The chain links TRBV4-1 to TRBJ1-1, with TRBD1 matching over 8 bases. This CDR3 is built from 16 residues. Germline CDR1 and CDR2: MGHRA and YSYEKL. J lost 0 bases, V lost 4 bases, and 7 bases had no gene match. The CDR3 bases are TGCGCCAGCAGCCCCGGACAGGGCCCCATGAACACTGAAGCTTTCTTT. It encodes CASSPGQGPMNTEAFF.